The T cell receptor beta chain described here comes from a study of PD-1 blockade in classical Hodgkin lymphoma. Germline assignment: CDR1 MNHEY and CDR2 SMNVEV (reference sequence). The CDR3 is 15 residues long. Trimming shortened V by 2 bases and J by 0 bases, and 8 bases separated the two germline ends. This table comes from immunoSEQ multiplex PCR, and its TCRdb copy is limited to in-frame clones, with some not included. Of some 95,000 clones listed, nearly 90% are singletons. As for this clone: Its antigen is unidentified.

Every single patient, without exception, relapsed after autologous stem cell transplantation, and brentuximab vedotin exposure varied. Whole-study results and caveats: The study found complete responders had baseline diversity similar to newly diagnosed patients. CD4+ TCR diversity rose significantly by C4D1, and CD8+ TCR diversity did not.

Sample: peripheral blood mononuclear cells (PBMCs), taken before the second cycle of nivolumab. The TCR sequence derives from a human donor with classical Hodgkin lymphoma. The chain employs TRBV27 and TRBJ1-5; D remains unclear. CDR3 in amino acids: CASSLIGNSNQPQHF. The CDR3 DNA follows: TGTGCCAGCAGTTTAATAGGAAATAGCAATCAGCCCCAGCATTTT.